The clone carrying this T cell receptor beta chain has just a few counts. Its target is unknown. The donors, nominally healthy at sampling, likely had unrecorded immune exposures. The entry originates in a study of cytomegalovirus exposure and HLA in healthy donors. The junction had 10 bases not matched to a gene; V was cut back by 7 bases and J by 7 bases. Germline CDR1 SQVTM, CDR2 ANQGSEA. The CDR3 is 13 residues long. Study findings and constraints: Apart from CMV serostatus, no immune exposure information was available. Among the sequence variants, a highly shared cluster was likely an artifact of sequencing. TRBV6-2, TRBV6-3 and some other V segments were unresolvable in 87-base-pair reads.

Both 60 Vbeta primers and 13 Jbeta primers went into the PCR. Some clones are missing from TCRdb's copy, which holds only in-frame ones; the method was immunoSEQ multiplex PCR. The sample records about 140,000 clones, around four fifths being singletons. The receptor was isolated from a boy aged 2-15 years in good health and CMV-seronegative. Material for sequencing was PBMCs. The V call is TRBV29-1, the J call TRBJ2-1; TRBD1 matches 7 bases. CDR3 region: CSDRQGRRNEQFF. CDR3 DNA: TGCAGCGATAGACAGGGAAGGCGAAATGAGCAGTTCTTC.